This T cell receptor beta chain was found in a study of CD8 T cells in ankylosing spondylitis listed by TCRdb under 2017. About the full investigation: The study profiled T cell receptor beta repertoires in healthy donors and ankylosing spondylitis patients to find disease-linked TCR variants. The whole study cohort included over a hundred healthy donors and over 20 ankylosing spondylitis patients. Samples of peripheral blood were taken, and for ankylosing spondylitis patients, synovial fluid was collected as well.

TCRdb lists the instrument as Illumina HiSeq 2500. TCR beta libraries were prepared by quantitative 5'-RACE with molecular barcodes. On the authors' methods: A new computational method based on a probabilistic model of VDJ rearrangement was used to identify disease-linked TCR variants. The public reads were reanalyzed by TCRdb: fastp trimming at Q25, MiXCR alignment, in-frame beta chains only. Rows with a matching CDR3 protein are joined into one entry that keeps the most common DNA and genes. The V and J calls, along with clone size, are taken from TCRdb and not from the paper's own processing. This sample lists approximately 220,000 distinct CDR3 sequences; roughly a tenth were detected once. Roughly a fifth of the sample belongs to the ten largest clones. The paper as a whole reports these results and caveats: The disease-linked clones had a CD8+ phenotype and were found at relatively low frequencies in peripheral blood. According to the report, matched synovial fluid samples from ankylosing spondylitis patients were significantly enriched for the disease-linked clones. Blood from ankylosing spondylitis patients appeared to be characterized by a TCR beta motif made up of under ten highly homologous amino acid variants. Some of the motif variants had been reported before in the synovial fluid and blood of reactive arthritis patients, a finding that suggests common disease-initiation mechanisms.

The CDR3 holds 18 amino acids from the cysteine to the phenylalanine. Here the CDR3 DNA is all that survives: 54 bases in frame from base 1. Trimming takes 2 bases off V and 0 bases off J; junction bases not matched to a gene: 9. Reading the germline V gene gives CDR1 SGHVS and CDR2 FQNEAQ. On this clonotype: Its recognized antigen is unknown. Base qualities are missing; no much larger clone stands one base away.

The source material was blood, either unsorted or a sorted T cell fraction (not recorded which). This TCR derives from a male donor with ankylosing spondylitis or in good health (not recorded which). The rearrangement combines TRBV7-8 with TRBJ2-7, with 11 bases matching TRBD2. In nucleotide form, the sequence is TGTGCCAGCAGCTTAAGGTCTAGCGGGGGGCCAAACTCCTACGAGCAGTACTTC. Protein translation: CASSLRSSGGPNSYEQYF.